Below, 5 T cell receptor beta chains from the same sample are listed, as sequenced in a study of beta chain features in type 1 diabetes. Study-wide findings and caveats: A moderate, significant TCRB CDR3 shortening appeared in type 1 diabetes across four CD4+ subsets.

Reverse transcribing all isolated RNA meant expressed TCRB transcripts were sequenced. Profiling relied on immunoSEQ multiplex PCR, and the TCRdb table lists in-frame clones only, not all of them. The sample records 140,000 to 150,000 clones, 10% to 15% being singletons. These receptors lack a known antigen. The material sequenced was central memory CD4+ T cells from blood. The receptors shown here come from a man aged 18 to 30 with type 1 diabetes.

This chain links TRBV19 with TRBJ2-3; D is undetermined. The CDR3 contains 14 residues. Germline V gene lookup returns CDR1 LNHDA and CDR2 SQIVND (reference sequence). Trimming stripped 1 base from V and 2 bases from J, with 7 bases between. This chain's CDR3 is CASSIGGYTDTQYF. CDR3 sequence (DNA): TGTGCCAGTAGTATAGGCGGATACACAGATACGCAGTATTTT.

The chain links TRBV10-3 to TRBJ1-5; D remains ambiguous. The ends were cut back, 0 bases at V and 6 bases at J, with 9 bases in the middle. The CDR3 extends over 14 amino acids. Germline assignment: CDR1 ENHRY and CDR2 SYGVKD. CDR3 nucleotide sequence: TGTGCCATCAGTGAGTCGAGGGAGTTTCAGCCCCAGCATTTT. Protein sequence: CAISESREFQPQHF.

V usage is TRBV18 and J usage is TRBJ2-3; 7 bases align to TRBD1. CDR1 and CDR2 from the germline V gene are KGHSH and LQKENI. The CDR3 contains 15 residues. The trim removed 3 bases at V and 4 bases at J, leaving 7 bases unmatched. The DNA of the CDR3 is TGTGCCAGCTCACCCCGACAGGGAAGTTCAGATACGCAGTATTTT. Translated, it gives CASSPRQGSSDTQYF. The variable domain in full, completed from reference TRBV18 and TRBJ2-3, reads NAGVMQNPRHLVRRRGQEARLRCSPMKGHSHVYWYRQLPEEGLKFMVYLQKENIIDESGMPKERFSAEFPKEGPSILRIQQVVRGDSAAYFCASSPRQGSSDTQYFGPGTRLTVL.

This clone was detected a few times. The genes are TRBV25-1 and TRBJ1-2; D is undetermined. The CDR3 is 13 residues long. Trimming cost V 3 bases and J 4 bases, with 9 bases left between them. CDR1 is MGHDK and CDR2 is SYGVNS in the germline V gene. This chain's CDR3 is CASSEGSFYGYTF. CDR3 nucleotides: TGTGCCAGCAGTGAGGGCAGCTTCTATGGCTACACCTTC.

In DNA, the CDR3 is TGTGCCAGCAGCGAGCGAGTCCGGGAGACCCAGTACTTC. As protein: CASSERVRETQYF. The chain links TRBV6-1 to TRBJ2-5; no reliable D call. Germline V gene data show CDR1 as MNHNS and CDR2 as SASEGT. The CDR3 consists of 13 residues. The V gene lost 6 bases and the J gene lost 5 bases, with 13 bases spanning the gap.